This T cell receptor (beta chain) was documented in a study of Graves' ophthalmopathy and Graves' hyperthyroidism. Study-level points and caveats: Appearing in blood as well were most expanded thyroid clonotypes above 0.001 frequency.

Amplified material comprised TCR beta CDR3 regions derived from RNA transcripts. A first-round RT-PCR used HTBI primers, followed by a second-round multiplex PCR. TCRdb processed the multiplex PCR reads anew with MiXCR; each CDR3 protein has one entry. The sample yields 650,000 to 800,000 distinct CDR3 sequences, about two fifths seen once. Exclusion covered patients with other autoimmune diseases or uncontrolled infections (as well as pregnancy or lactation). As regards this clonotype: Its target is not known.

CDR1 SQVTM and CDR2 ANQGSEA come from the germline V gene. Trimming cost V 3 bases and J 5 bases, with 7 bases left between them. The CDR3 totals 11 residues. The source material was peripheral blood. This sequence originates from an adult man with Graves' ophthalmopathy. The chain recombines TRBV29-1 with TRBJ1-2, with D unresolved. The CDR3 DNA follows: TGCAGCGTTGACGCAGAGTATGGCTACACCTTC. It encodes CSVDAEYGYTF.